The next 16 T cell receptor beta chains were all read from a single sample in a study of CD8 T cell repertoires and HIV-1 epitope variants. Clones were sequenced by immunoSEQ multiplex PCR, and TCRdb holds only the in-frame ones, with some missing. This sample has about 6,000 clones, with just over 65% found just once. Antigen specificity for these receptors is unknown. The sequenced sample was cultured CD8+ T cells derived from PBMCs. The receptors shown here come from a male donor with HIV.

The genes are TRBV19 and TRBJ2-2; TRBD1 might be the D (6 bases). Trimming removed 5 bases from V and 0 bases from J, with 7 bases in between. The CDR3 loop spans 14 amino acids. The V gene's germline CDR1 is LNHDA and CDR2 SQIVND (reference sequence). As DNA, the CDR3 is TGTGCCAGTAGTTCAGGGGCGAACACCGGGGAGCTGTTTTTT. This gives the protein CASSSGANTGELFF.

The rearrangement uses TRBV5-4 and TRBJ1-1, with unresolved D. Trimming cost V 0 bases and J 4 bases, with 22 bases left between them. The CDR3 has 18 amino acids. Germline values: CDR1 SGHNT, CDR2 YYREEE (reference sequence). CDR3 sequence reads: CASSLVPFVDPLATEAFF. The CDR3 DNA reads TGTGCCAGCAGCTTGGTACCTTTTGTCGACCCCTTAGCCACTGAAGCTTTCTTT.

The V and J genes are TRBV9 and TRBJ1-4; TRBD1 might be the D (5 bases). The length of the CDR3 is 17 residues. Germline V gives CDR1 SGDLS, CDR2 YYNGEE. V was pared by 0 bases and J by 0 bases, with 12 bases between. The CDR3 nucleotides are TGTGCCAGCAGCGTAGGTCCAGGGAGGTCAACTAATGAAAAACTGTTTTTT. It codes for CASSVGPGRSTNEKLFF.

The chain carries TRBV7-2 and TRBJ2-1; 13 bases are a match to TRBD2. CDR3 size: 15 residues. The trim removed 4 bases at V and 6 bases at J, leaving 3 bases unmatched. The V gene's germline CDR1 is SGHTA and CDR2 FQGNSA. This CDR3 reads CASSSGLAGFNEQFF. DNA for the CDR3: TGTGCCAGCAGCTCGGGACTAGCGGGGTTCAATGAGCAGTTCTTC. The full variable domain, in which reference TRBV7-2 and TRBJ2-1 provide the parts outside the CDR3, is GAGVSQSPSNKVTEKGKDVELRCDPISGHTALYWYRQSLGQGLEFLIYFQGNSAPDKSGLPSDRFSAERTGGSVSTLTIQRTQQEDSAVYLCASSSGLAGFNEQFFGPGTRLTVL.

The rearrangement links TRBV5-5 to TRBJ1-1; D not resolved. This CDR3 contains 15 residues. V was cut by 3 bases and J by 1 base, with 13 bases left in between. The germline CDR1 and CDR2 sequences are SGHKS and YYEKEE (reference sequence). The CDR3 reads CASSSSPYWNTEAFF. Written as DNA, the CDR3 is TGTGCCAGCAGCTCCAGCCCATACTGGAACACTGAAGCTTTCTTT.

J is TRBJ1-2 and V is TRBV30, with no clear D. This CDR3 region has 15 residues. Per the germline V gene, CDR1 is GTSNPN and CDR2 is SVGIG (reference sequence). Trimming took 3 bases from V and 3 from J, leaving 17 bases between them. This chain's CDR3 is CAWSPEGPTYYGYTF. CDR3 coding DNA: TGTGCCTGGAGCCCTGAAGGGCCTACCTACTATGGCTACACCTTC.

This chain links TRBV2 with TRBJ1-5; maybe TRBD1 (5 bases). The V gene's germline CDR1 is SNHLY and CDR2 FYNNEI. Trimming took 4 bases from V and 4 from J, leaving 17 bases between them. The CDR3 is 16 amino acids. This CDR3 reads CASSAREGKGNQPQHF. The CDR3 bases are TGTGCCAGCAGTGCCAGGGAGGGGAAGGGTAATCAGCCCCAGCATTTT.

In its sample, this clone ranks as large (0.1 to 1%). CDR3 protein: CASSQSGGAFF. The CDR3 nucleotides are TGTGCCAGCAGCCAGTCAGGGGGGGCTTTCTTT. The chain has TRBV14 and TRBJ1-1, with 7 positions matching TRBD1. The CDR3 has 11 amino acids. The V gene end was trimmed by 3 bases and the J gene end by 11 bases; junction bases not matched to a gene: 3. Germline lookup yields CDR1 SGHDN and CDR2 FVKESK.

The chain is built from TRBV30 and TRBJ1-1; D possibly corresponds to TRBD1 (5 bases). Deletions cut 1 base from V and 4 bases from J, with 19 bases between. The CDR3 spans 16 residues. Germline V CDR1 and CDR2: GTSNPN, SVGIG (reference sequence). The CDR3 coding sequence is TGTGCCTGGAGTGGATGGGGGAGCTTGTCTGGCACTGAAGCTTTCTTT. Encoded protein: CAWSGWGSLSGTEAFF.

This chain links TRBV6-5 with TRBJ1-2; D might be TRBD1 (6 bases). The CDR3 covers 14 residues. The germline V gene encodes CDR1 MNHEY and CDR2 SVGAGI. V was shortened by 9 bases and J by 8 bases, with 22 bases between the two germline ends. The CDR3 loop is CASGPKGGPRGYTF. DNA for the CDR3: TGTGCCAGTGGGCCAAAGGGGGGCCCGAGAGGCTACACCTTC.

This chain links TRBV7-9 with TRBJ1-3; no clear D. CDR3 length: 19 amino acids. The germline V gene has CDR1 SEHNR and CDR2 FQNEAQ (reference sequence). V dropped 2 bases and J dropped 0 bases, with 20 bases sitting between them. The CDR3 reads CASSLYYRGRSYSGNTIYF. The CDR3 DNA reads TGTGCCAGCAGCTTATATTATCGTGGCAGGTCCTACTCTGGAAACACCATATATTTT.

The chain has TRBV7-9 and TRBJ2-7, with 11 nucleotides matching TRBD1. This CDR3 has 16 residues. The V segment lost 0 bases and the J segment 3 bases; nucleotides outside the gene matches: 4. From germline, CDR1 is SEHNR and CDR2 FQNEAQ (reference sequence). CDR3 nucleotides: TGTGCCAGCAGCTTAGCGGGACAGGGGGTGGACTACGAGCAGTACTTC. Translating gives CASSLAGQGVDYEQYF.

This clone was observed a handful of times. The chain carries TRBV4-2 and TRBJ2-5, with a possible D match to TRBD1 (6 bases). This CDR3 has 14 amino acids. Germline V CDR1 and CDR2: LGHNA, YNFKEQ. Trimming took 5 bases from V and 2 from J, leaving 12 bases between them. DNA of the CDR3: TGTGCCAGCAGCTTCAAGACAGGTCAAGAGACCCAGTACTTC. This sequence encodes CASSFKTGQETQYF.

V usage is TRBV7-7 and J usage is TRBJ2-2; 7 positions match TRBD2. Germline loops: CDR1 SSHAT, CDR2 FNYEAQ (reference sequence). This CDR3 is 17 amino acids long. J lost 3 bases, V lost 2 bases, and 9 bases had no gene match. The CDR3 DNA sequence: TGTGCCAGCAGCTTATACGGAGGGGAGGGGTACACCGGGGAGCTGTTTTTT. This encodes CASSLYGGEGYTGELFF.

This clone turned up a few times. CDR3: CSVMTGYEQYF. CDR3 coding DNA: TGCAGCGTAATGACAGGGTACGAGCAGTACTTC. The rearrangement links TRBV29-1 to TRBJ2-7; TRBD1 aligns across 7 bases. V was pared by 6 bases and J by 4 bases, with 3 bases of the junction left unmatched. From germline, CDR1 is SQVTM and CDR2 ANQGSEA. The CDR3 loop spans 11 amino acids.

A few counts support this clone. CDR3 nucleotides: TGTGCCACCAGAGACGGGGGGGAGCAGTACTTC. Translation: CATRDGGEQYF. The V call is TRBV15, the J call TRBJ2-7, with TRBD2 identical over 7 bases. The V gene end was trimmed by 6 bases and the J gene end by 7 bases; junction bases not matched to a gene: 3. CDR3 length: 11 amino acids. The germline CDR1 and CDR2 sequences are LNHNV and YYDKDF (reference sequence).